The source of this TCR beta chain is a study of blood T cell repertoires in COVID-19. Study details: Italy, Spain and the United States were the sources of the convalescent and acute COVID-19 samples.

Measured with immunoSEQ multiplex PCR; TCRdb has only the in-frame clones, and not every one. The sample shows a few hundred thousand clones, 65% to 85% of them seen only once. Trimming stripped 9 bases from V and 14 bases from J, with 9 bases between. The CDR3 loop spans 8 amino acids. Germline V gene lookup returns CDR1 SGHTA and CDR2 FQGTGA. The V gene is TRBV7-3, the J gene TRBJ2-3; D gene unclear. The source of this sequence is a person aged 65-85 years with COVID-19, enrolled during active disease. The sequencing sample was made of peripheral blood. This CDR3 reads CASIVWYF. CDR3 in DNA: TGTGCCAGTATAGTGTGGTATTTT.